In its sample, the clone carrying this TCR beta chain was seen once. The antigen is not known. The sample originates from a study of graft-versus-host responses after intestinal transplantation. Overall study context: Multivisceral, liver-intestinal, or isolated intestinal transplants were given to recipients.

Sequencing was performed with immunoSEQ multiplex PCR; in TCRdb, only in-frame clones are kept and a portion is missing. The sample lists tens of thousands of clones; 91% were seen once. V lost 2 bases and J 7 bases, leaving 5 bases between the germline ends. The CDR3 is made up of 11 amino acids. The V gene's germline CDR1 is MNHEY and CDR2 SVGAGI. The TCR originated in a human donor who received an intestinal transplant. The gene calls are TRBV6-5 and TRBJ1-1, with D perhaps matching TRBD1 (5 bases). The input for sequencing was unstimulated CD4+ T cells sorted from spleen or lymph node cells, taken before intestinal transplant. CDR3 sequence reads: CASSYRGEAFF. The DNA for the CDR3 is TGTGCCAGCAGTTACAGGGGTGAAGCTTTCTTT.